What follows describes a single TCR beta chain. Its antigen remains undetermined. No base qualities exist here, and no much larger clone lies one base off it. Receptor amplification or capture employed the immunoSEQ multiplex PCR assay. For TCR sequencing, RNA was extracted from every sample and reverse transcribed into cDNA to serve as template. First-strand cDNA was synthesized with SuperScript III using a 2:1 mix of oligo-dT and random hexamers. A synthetic immune receptor repertoire was used to gauge amplification bias, and whatever bias remained was removed computationally. Processing in the source paper ran as follows. Raw reads were preprocessed to remove errors, and CDR3 was defined according to IMGT conventions as the region from the conserved cysteine to phenylalanine. Clonality was calculated as 1 minus Shannon entropy normalized by log2 of the number of productive unique TCRs. CD4 or CD8 identity of scalp clones was inferred by cross-referencing scalp TCRbeta sequences with sorted blood CD4 and CD8 repertoires. Not all clones reach the TCRdb copy of this immuneACCESS table, which keeps in-frame sequences only. Checked studies attribute under half of the gap to unresolved V genes and leave the rest unexplained. V and J calls plus clone size are reproduced from that table; the DNA served to infer D and trimming. The sample table contains roughly 180,000 clones; only one count was recorded for about 63% of them. Jointly, the top ten make up around 1.8% of the sample.

The intended sense of this specimen's time point label: baseline before oral tofacitinib. Lesional scalp punch biopsies and peripheral blood were collected from alopecia areata patients. PBMCs were separated by density centrifugation and stained for CD3, CD4 and CD8, after which CD4+ and CD8+ T cells were sorted on a FACSAria. These data are taken from a study of CD8+ T cells in alopecia areata (dated by TCRdb to 2017 to 2018). For the study in its entirety: The treated patients, all with moderate-to-severe alopecia areata, were enrolled in an open-label pilot trial of oral tofacitinib given at 5 to 10 mg twice daily. Patients stayed on tofacitinib for 6 to 18 months and then had 6 months of follow-up off drug so that delayed response and recurrence could be assessed. High-throughput TCRbeta sequencing was used to examine T cell clonal expansion in alopecia areata in both the C3H/HeJ mouse model and human patients. In humans, TCRbeta sequencing was performed on scalp tissue and on sorted CD4+ and CD8+ peripheral blood T cells from healthy controls and from patients with patchy or totalis/universalis alopecia areata. Tofacitinib-treated patients had biopsies at baseline and at 4 and 24 weeks of treatment, with a later scalp biopsy in several patients. Scalp clonality was compared across normal scalp (n=4), patchy alopecia areata scalp (n=8), and alopecia totalis/universalis scalp (n=8). RNA was obtained with the PAXgene miRNA kit for fixed scalp, the miRNeasy kit for PBMCs, and the RNeasy kit for mouse skin. TCRbeta CDR3 regions were amplified by immunoSEQ multiplex PCR using 35 Vbeta forward and 13 Jbeta reverse primers. What the authors observed across the whole study: Lesional scalp, especially in alopecia totalis/universalis, showed higher clonality and more expanded CD8+ clones than normal scalp, suggesting antigenic drive. TCR sequences shared between patients were less clear than in mice, possibly partly because of HLA diversity in the patient population. Resident alphabeta T cells in normal human skin are also sequenced, complicating scalp TCR repertoire analysis, unlike mouse skin dominated by gammadelta T cells.

The junction shows trimming of 4 bases on V and 9 bases on J, and the gene matches do not reach 7 bases of it. Inclusive of the bounding cysteine and phenylalanine, the CDR3 is 12 residues long. Left in the record is the CDR3 DNA by itself, 36 bases read in frame from the first base. From a lookup of the germline V gene (reference sequence), CDR1 and CDR2 are GTSNPN and SVGIG. This sample comprised CD4+ T cells sorted from blood, obtained at week 0. The V gene is TRBV30 and the J gene is TRBJ2-7, and 9 junctional nucleotides match TRBD1. The sequence came from a human donor with alopecia areata. Here is the DNA: TGTGCCTGGAACCGGGACAGGGTGCTGCAGTACTTC. This translates into CAWNRDRVLQYF.